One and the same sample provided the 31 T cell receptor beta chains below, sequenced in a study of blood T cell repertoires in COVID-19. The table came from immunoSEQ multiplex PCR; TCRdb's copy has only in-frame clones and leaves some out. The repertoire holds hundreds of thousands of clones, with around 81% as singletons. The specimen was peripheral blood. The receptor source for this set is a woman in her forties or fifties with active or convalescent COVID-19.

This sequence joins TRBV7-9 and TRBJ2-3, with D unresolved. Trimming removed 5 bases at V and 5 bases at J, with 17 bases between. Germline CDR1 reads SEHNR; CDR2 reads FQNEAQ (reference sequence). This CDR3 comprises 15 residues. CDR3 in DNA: TGTGCCAGCAGCGCTTCGGGTGGTGCACAAGATACGCAGTATTTT. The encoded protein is CASSASGGAQDTQYF.

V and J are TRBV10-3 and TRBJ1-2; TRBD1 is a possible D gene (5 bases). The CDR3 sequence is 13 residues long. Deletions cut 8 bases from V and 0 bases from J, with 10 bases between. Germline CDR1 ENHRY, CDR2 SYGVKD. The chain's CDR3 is CAIGGAANYGYTF. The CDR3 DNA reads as TGTGCCATCGGAGGGGCAGCTAACTATGGCTACACCTTC.

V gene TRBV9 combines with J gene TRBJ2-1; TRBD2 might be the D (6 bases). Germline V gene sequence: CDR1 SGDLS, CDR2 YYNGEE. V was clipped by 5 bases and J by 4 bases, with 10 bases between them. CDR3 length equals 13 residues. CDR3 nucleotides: TGTGCCAGCAGTCTAGCGAATTACAATGAGCAGTTCTTC. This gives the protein CASSLANYNEQFF.

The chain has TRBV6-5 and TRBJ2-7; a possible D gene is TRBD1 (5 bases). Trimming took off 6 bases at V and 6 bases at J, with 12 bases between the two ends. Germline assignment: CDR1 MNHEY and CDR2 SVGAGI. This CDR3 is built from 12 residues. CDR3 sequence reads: CASSRVKAEQYF. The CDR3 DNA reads TGTGCCAGCAGCAGGGTTAAGGCCGAGCAGTACTTC.

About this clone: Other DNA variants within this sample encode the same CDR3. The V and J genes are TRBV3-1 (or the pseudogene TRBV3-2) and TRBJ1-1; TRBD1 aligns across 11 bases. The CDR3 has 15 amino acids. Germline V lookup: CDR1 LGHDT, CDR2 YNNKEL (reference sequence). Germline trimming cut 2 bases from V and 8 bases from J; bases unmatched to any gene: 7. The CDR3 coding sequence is TGTGCCAGCAGCCAATGGCCGGGACAGGGGGGGGAAGCTTTCTTT. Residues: CASSQWPGQGGEAFF.

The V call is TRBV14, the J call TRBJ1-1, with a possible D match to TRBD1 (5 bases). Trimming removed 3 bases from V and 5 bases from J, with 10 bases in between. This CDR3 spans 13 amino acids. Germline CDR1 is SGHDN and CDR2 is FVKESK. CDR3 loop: CASSQMRQTEAFF. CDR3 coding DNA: TGTGCCAGCAGCCAGATGAGACAGACTGAAGCTTTCTTT.

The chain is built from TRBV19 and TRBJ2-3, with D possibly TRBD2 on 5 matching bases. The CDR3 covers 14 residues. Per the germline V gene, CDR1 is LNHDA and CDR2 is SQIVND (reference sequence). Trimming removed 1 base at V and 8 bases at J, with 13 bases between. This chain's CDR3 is CASSIGTSLGTQYF. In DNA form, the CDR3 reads TGTGCCAGTAGTATAGGGACTTCCCTCGGTACGCAGTATTTT. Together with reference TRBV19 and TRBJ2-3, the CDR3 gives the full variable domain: DGGITQSPKYLFRKEGQNVTLSCEQNLNHDAMYWYRQDPGQGLRLIYYSQIVNDFQKGDIAEGYSVSREKKESFPLTVTSAQKNPTAFYLCASSIGTSLGTQYFGPGTRLTVL.

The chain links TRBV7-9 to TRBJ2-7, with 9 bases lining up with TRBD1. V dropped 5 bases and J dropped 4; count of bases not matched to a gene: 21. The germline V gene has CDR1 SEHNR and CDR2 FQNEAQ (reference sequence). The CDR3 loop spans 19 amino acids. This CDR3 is CASSAGTGRVSGQPYEQYF. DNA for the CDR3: TGTGCCAGCAGCGCAGGGACAGGGAGGGTTAGCGGCCAACCTTACGAGCAGTACTTC. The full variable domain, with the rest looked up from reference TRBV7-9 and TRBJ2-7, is DTGVSQNPRHKITKRGQNVTFRCDPISEHNRLYWYRQTLGQGPEFLTYFQNEAQLEKSRLLSDRFSAERPKGSFSTLEIQRTEQGDSAMYLCASSAGTGRVSGQPYEQYFGPGTRLTVT.

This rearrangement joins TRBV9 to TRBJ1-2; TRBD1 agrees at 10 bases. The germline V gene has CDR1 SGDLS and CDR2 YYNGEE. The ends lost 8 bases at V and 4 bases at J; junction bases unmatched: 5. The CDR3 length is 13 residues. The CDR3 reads CASRDRGGYGYTF. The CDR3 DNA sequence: TGTGCCAGTAGGGACAGGGGAGGCTATGGCTACACCTTC.

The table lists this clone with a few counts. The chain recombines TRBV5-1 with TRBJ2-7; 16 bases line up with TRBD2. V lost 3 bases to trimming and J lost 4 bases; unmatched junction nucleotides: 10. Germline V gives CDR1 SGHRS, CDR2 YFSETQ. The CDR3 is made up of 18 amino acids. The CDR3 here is CASSSPGTSGRDRYEQYF. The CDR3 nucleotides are TGCGCCAGCAGCTCCCCCGGGACTAGCGGGAGGGATCGGTACGAGCAGTACTTC.

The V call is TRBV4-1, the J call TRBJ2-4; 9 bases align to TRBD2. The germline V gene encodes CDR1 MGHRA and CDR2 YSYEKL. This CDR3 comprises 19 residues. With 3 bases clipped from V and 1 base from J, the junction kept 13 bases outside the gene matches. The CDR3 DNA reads TGCGCCAGCAGCCACGGGCTAGCGGGGAGGACAAGGGCCAAAAACATTCAGTACTTC. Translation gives CASSHGLAGRTRAKNIQYF.

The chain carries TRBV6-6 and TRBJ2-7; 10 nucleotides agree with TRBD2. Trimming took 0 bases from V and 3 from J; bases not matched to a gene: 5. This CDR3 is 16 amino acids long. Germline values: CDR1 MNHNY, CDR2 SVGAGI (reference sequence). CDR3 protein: CASSYSASGRGYEQYF. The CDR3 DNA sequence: TGTGCCAGCAGTTACTCCGCTAGCGGGAGAGGCTACGAGCAGTACTTC.

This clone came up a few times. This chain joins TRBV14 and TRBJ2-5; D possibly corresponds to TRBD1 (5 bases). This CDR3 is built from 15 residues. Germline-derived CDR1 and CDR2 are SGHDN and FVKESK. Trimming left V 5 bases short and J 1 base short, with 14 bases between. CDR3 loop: CASSEFPTVQETQYF. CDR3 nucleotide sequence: TGTGCCAGCAGCGAGTTCCCGACAGTCCAAGAGACCCAGTACTTC.

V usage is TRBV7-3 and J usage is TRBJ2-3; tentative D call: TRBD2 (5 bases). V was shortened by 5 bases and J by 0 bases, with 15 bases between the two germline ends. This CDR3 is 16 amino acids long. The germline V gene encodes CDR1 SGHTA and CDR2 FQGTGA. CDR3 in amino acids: CASSEGSAASTDTQYF. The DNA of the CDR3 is TGTGCCAGCAGCGAGGGCAGCGCCGCTAGCACAGATACGCAGTATTTT.

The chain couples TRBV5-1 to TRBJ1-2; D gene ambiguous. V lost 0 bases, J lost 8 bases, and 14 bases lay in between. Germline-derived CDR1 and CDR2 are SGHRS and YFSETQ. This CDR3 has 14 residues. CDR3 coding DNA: TGCGCCAGCAGCTTGGTTGTTGGCCCGGGGGGCTACACCTTC. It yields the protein CASSLVVGPGGYTF.

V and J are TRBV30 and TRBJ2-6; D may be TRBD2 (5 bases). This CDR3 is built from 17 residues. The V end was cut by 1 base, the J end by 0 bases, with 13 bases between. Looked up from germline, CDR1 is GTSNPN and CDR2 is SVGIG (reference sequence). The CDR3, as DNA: TGTGCCTGGAGTGGTCTAGCCCGGCTCTCTGGGGCCAACGTCCTGACTTTC. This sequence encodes CAWSGLARLSGANVLTF.

CDR3: CASSQQGAGELFF. The CDR3 bases are TGTGCCAGCAGTCAACAGGGGGCCGGGGAGCTGTTTTTT. The chain combines TRBV6-2 or TRBV6-3 with TRBJ2-2; 8 positions agree with TRBD1. The CDR3 is made up of 13 amino acids. Per the germline V gene, CDR1 is MNHEY and CDR2 is SVGEGT. The trim removed 5 bases at V and 6 bases at J, leaving 2 bases unmatched.

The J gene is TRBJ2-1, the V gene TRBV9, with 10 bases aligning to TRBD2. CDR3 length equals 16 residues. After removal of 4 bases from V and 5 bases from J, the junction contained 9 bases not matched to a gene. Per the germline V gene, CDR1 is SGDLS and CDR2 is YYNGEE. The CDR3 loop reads CASSPRGLAINNEQFF. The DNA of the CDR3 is TGTGCCAGCAGCCCCCGGGGACTAGCGATAAACAATGAGCAGTTCTTC. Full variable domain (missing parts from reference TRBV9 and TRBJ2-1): DSGVTQTPKHLITATGQRVTLRCSPRSGDLSVYWYQQSLDQGLQFLIQYYNGEERAKGNILERFSAQQFPDLHSELNLSSLELGDSALYFCASSPRGLAINNEQFFGPGTRLTVL.

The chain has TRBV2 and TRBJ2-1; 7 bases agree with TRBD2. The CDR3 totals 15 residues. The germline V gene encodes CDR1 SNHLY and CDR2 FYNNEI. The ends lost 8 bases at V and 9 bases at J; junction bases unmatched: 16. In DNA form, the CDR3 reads TGTGCCAGCCACAGAGCGGGACCTGCCGCGAGTGAGCAGTTCTTC. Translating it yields CASHRAGPAASEQFF.

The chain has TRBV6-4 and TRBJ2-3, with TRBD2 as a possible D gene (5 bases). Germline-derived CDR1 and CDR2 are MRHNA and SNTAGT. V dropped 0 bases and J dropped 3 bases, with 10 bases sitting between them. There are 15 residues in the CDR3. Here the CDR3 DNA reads TGTGCCAGCAGTGACTCGCCTGGAGGTACAGATACGCAGTATTTT. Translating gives CASSDSPGGTDTQYF.

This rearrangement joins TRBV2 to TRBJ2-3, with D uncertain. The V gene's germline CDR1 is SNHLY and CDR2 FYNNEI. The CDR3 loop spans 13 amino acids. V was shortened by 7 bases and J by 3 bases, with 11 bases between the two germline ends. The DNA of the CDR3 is TGTGCCAGCAAAGCAAGAGGAACAGATACGCAGTATTTT. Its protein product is CASKARGTDTQYF.

The CDR3 loop is CASSLAAGLLYNEQFF. The CDR3 coding sequence is TGCGCCAGCAGCTTGGCGGCGGGACTACTCTACAATGAGCAGTTCTTC. The chain joins TRBV5-1 to TRBJ2-1; 7 positions agree with TRBD2. The germline gives CDR1 SGHRS, CDR2 YFSETQ. Trimming took 0 bases from V and 3 from J; bases not matched to a gene: 6. The CDR3 length is 16 residues.

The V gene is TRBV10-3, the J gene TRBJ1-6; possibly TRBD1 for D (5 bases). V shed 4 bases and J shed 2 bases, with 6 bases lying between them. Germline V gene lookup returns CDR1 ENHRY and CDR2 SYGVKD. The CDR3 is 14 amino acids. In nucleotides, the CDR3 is TGTGCCATCAGTGCGGGGGCCTATAATTCACCCCTCCACTTT. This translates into CAISAGAYNSPLHF.

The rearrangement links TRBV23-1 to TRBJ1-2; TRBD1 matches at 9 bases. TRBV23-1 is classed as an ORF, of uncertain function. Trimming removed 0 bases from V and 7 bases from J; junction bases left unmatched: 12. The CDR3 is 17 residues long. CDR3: CASSQSGLQGALGGYTF. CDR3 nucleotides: TGCGCCAGCAGTCAATCTGGATTACAGGGGGCGCTTGGTGGCTACACCTTC.

CDR3 sequence (DNA): TGTGCCAGTAGTAGATGGGACAGGAATGAAAAACTGTTTTTT. Protein product: CASSRWDRNEKLFF. The chain has TRBV19 and TRBJ1-4; the match to TRBD1 covers 8 bases. The CDR3 length is 14 residues. Germline CDR1 and CDR2: LNHDA and SQIVND (reference sequence). The junction had 3 bases not matched to a gene; V was cut back by 4 bases and J by 5 bases.

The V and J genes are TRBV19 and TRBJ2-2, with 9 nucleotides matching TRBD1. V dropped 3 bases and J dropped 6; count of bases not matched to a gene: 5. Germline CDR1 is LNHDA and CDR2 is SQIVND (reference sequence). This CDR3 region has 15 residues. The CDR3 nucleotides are TGTGCCAGTAGTATCGTACAGGGGGCCTCCGGGGAGCTGTTTTTT. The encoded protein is CASSIVQGASGELFF.

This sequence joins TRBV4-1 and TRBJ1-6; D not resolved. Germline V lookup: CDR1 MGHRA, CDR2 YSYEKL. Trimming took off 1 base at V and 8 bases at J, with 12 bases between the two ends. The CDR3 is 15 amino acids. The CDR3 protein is CASSQGVRLDSPLHF. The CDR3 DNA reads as TGCGCCAGCAGCCAAGGGGTCAGGTTAGATTCACCCCTCCACTTT.

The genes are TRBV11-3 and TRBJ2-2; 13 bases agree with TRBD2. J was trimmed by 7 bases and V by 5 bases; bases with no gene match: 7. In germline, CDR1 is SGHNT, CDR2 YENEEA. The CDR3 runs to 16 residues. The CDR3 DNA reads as TGTGCCAGCAGCCCAACTAGCGGGAGGGCGGACGGGGAGCTGTTTTTT. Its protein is CASSPTSGRADGELFF.

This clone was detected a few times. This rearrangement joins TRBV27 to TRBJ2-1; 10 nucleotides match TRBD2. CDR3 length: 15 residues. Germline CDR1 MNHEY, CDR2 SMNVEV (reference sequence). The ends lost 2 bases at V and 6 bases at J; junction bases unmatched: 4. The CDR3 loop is CASSLRAGGVNEQFF. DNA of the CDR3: TGTGCCAGCAGTTTACGAGCGGGAGGGGTCAATGAGCAGTTCTTC.

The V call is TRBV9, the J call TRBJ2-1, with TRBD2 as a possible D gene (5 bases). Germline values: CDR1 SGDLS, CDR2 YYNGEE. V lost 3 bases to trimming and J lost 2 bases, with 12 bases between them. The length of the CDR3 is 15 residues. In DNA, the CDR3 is TGTGCCAGCAGCGAGAGAGCGGCTCCCTACAATGAGCAGTTCTTC. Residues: CASSERAAPYNEQFF.

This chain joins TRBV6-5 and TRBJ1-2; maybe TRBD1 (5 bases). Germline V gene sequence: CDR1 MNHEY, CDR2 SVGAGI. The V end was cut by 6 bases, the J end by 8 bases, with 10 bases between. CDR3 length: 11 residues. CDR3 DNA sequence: TGTGCCAGCAGGGGGACTCGAGGCTACACCTTC. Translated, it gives CASRGTRGYTF.